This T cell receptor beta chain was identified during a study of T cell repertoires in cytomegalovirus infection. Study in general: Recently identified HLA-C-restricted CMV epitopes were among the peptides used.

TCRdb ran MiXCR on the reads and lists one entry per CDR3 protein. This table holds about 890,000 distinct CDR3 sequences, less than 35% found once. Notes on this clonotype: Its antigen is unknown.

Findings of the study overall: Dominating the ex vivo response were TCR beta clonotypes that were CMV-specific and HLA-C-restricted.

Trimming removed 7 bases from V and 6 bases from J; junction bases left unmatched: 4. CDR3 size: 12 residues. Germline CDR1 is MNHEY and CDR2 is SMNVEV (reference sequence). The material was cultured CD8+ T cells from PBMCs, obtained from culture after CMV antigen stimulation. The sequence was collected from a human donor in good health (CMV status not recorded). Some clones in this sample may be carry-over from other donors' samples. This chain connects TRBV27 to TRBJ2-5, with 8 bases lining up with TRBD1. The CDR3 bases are TGTGCCAGCAAACAGGGGGGAAAGACCCAGTACTTC. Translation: CASKQGGKTQYF.